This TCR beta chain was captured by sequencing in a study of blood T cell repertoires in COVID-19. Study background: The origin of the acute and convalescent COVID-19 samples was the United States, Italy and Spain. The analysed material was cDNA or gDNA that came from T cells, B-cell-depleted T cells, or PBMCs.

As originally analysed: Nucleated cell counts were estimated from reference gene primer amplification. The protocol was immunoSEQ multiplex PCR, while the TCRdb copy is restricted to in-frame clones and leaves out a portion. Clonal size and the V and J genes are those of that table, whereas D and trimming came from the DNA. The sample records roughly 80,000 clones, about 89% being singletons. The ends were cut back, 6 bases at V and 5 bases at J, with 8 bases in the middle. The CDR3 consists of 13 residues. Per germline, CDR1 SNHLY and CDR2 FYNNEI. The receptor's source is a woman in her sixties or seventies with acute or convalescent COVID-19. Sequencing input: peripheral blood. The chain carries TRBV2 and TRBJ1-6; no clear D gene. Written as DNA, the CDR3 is TGTGCCAGCAGGGTGGAGAATAATTCACCCCTCCACTTT. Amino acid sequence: CASRVENNSPLHF.